The 3 T cell receptor beta chains below all came from one sample that was sequenced in a study of tumor-infiltrating lymphocytes in primary liver carcinoma. Joint extraction of RNA and DNA used about 17-32 mg of bulk tissue that was unsorted. Total RNA (roughly 540 ng) served as template for TCR beta cDNA synthesis primed by a constant-region primer. Nested multiplex PCR, run for three rounds with slightly modified ARM-PCR, yielded TCR beta libraries. Amplification in the first two PCR rounds was performed using TRBV1-TRBV30 forward primers and a C-beta reverse primer for roughly 9 cycles each. TCRdb analysed the multiplex PCR reads with MiXCR anew, one entry per CDR3 protein. The table records approximately 110,000 distinct CDR3 sequences, under 65% of them present only once. The sample was liver tumor tissue from sampling region 3. As for subset: tumor region T3, left-lateral pole. All receptors derive from a woman in her fifties or sixties with primary liver carcinoma and hepatitis B virus infection.

This clonotype was seen ten or more times. This chain connects TRBV5-5 to TRBJ2-3, with 7 bases fitting TRBD2. V dropped 0 bases and J dropped 6; count of bases not matched to a gene: 10. This CDR3 region has 16 residues. The germline gives CDR1 SGHKS, CDR2 YYEKEE (reference sequence). The CDR3 loop is CASSLGVAGVADTQYF. The CDR3 nucleotides are TGTGCCAGCAGCTTGGGCGTTGCGGGAGTGGCCGATACGCAGTATTTT. Looking up the rest from reference TRBV5-5 and TRBJ2-3 gives the full variable domain: DAGVTQSPTHLIKTRGQQVTLRCSPISGHKSVSWYQQVLGQGPQFIFQYYEKEERGRGNFPDRFSARQFPNYSSELNVNALLLGDSALYLCASSLGVAGVADTQYFGPGTRLTVL.

The rearrangement uses TRBV4-1 and TRBJ2-7, with 9 bases aligning to TRBD1. This CDR3 contains 15 residues. Germline CDR1 MGHRA, CDR2 YSYEKL. For the CDR3, the DNA is TGCGCTAACAGCCACCCGGGACAGGGCCCATACGAGCAGTACTTC. It codes for CANSHPGQGPYEQYF.

Remarks on this clonotype: A read error is possible here, since a much larger clone lies one base away. The chain is built from TRBV6-6 and TRBJ1-5, with D hard to call. Per germline, CDR1 MNHNY and CDR2 SVGAGI (reference sequence). The CDR3 contains 13 residues. CDR3 sequence (DNA): TGTGCCAGCAGTTACACGCCGGGTCAGGCCCAGCATTTT. Translation: CASSYTPGQAQHF.